The clone carrying this T cell receptor (beta chain) was observed at least ten times. Its antigen is not known. Sorting was used to obtain naive CD8 T cells (CD8+CD4-CCR7+CD45RA+). These data come from a study of molecular identifiers for immune sequencing clone quantification. Points from the study as a whole: Clones exceeding 20 RNA copies carried over 98% of effector molecules but under 1% of naive-cell molecules.

Preparation methods for the bulk TCR libraries were those previously described, with listed TCR primers. TCRdb re-analysed the PCR reads in MiXCR, keeping a single row per CDR3 protein. Of approximately 630,000 distinct CDR3 sequences in the sample, 25% were seen once. This TCR derives from a human donor in good health. Some libraries in this study had Jurkat cell RNA spiked in. Sample: naive CD8+ T cells from blood, with Jurkat cell RNA spiked in. Specified subset: FACS-sorted CD8+CD4-CCR7+CD45RA+ naive T cells.

This CDR3 reads CASTPTGTMADTQYF. The DNA of the CDR3 is TGTGCCAGCACCCCGACAGGGACAATGGCAGATACGCAGTATTTT. The J gene is TRBJ2-3, the V gene TRBV12-3 or TRBV12-4; 7 nucleotides line up with TRBD1. The length of the CDR3 is 15 residues. Trimming cost V 7 bases and J 4 bases; bases outside gene matches: 11.